The clone carrying this T cell receptor (beta chain) was counted once. Per the germline V gene, CDR1 is MGHRA and CDR2 is YSYEKL. The CDR3 has 14 residues. V was shortened by 0 bases and J by 6 bases, with 11 bases between the two germline ends. This table comes from immunoSEQ multiplex PCR, and its TCRdb copy is limited to in-frame clones, with some not included. The sample shows under 150,000 clones, just under 90% of them seen only once. This entry comes from a study of blood T cell repertoires in COVID-19. Study in general: Italy, Spain and the United States were the sources of the convalescent and acute COVID-19 samples.

The clonotype originates from a woman aged 50 to 60 with acute or convalescent COVID-19. The chain has TRBV4-1 and TRBJ1-2, with D perhaps matching TRBD1 (5 bases). The sample comprised peripheral blood. CDR3 protein: CASSQEPGVDGYTF. CDR3 sequence (DNA): TGCGCCAGCAGCCAAGAGCCGGGGGTGGATGGCTACACCTTC.